This T cell receptor (beta chain) is from a study of cytomegalovirus exposure and HLA in healthy donors. Background on the study: The approximately 110 validation repertoires, a later analysis reported, used the same platform as the 600 to 700 first-cohort repertoires. Findings and caveats of the study: Listed as cytomegalovirus-associated were roughly 180 TCR beta chains.

Points on this clone: Its cognate antigen is unknown.

The assay was immunoSEQ multiplex PCR, and TCRdb's table has in-frame clones only and misses some. The data show approximately 160,000 clones, about four fifths seen once. CDR3 length: 15 residues. Unmatched junction bases numbered 8, after V lost 5 bases and J lost 9 bases. Germline V gene sequence: CDR1 MDHEN, CDR2 SYDVKM. V is TRBV28 and J is TRBJ2-1, with 12 nucleotides matching TRBD1. The TCR comes from a young man in good health and CMV-seropositive. Source material: PBMCs. The CDR3 sequence is CASSPRDRGPGEQFF. In nucleotides, the CDR3 is TGTGCCAGCAGTCCCCGGGACAGGGGGCCAGGTGAGCAGTTCTTC.